This entry concerns a single T cell receptor (beta chain). The data derive from a study of control samples from healthy donors and cancer patients. The CDR3 consists of 15 residues. V was clipped by 0 bases and J by 7 bases, with 12 bases between them. Germline lookup yields CDR1 LNHDA and CDR2 SQIVND (reference sequence). Assay: immunoSEQ multiplex PCR; the TCRdb copy retains only in-frame clones and omits some. The sample includes a few hundred thousand clones, over 75% seen only once; the top ten take 5.5% to 7.5%. The V and J genes are TRBV19 and TRBJ1-4, with unresolved D. The TCR comes from a man aged 35-49 years with head and neck cancer. Sequencing was carried out using PBMCs. The CDR3 DNA follows: TGTGCCAGTAGTATAGAACCCCTGACGGGTGAAAAACTGTTTTTT. Encoded protein: CASSIEPLTGEKLFF.